The rows below give T cell receptor beta chains drawn from one sample of a study of spatial heterogeneity in lung cancer. Each CDR3 protein is one row after TCRdb ran MiXCR on the 5' RACE reads. Of approximately 41,000 distinct CDR3 sequences listed, about 11% were seen once; the top ten hold approximately 17%. This specimen was PBMCs, taken at follow-up. These receptor sequences come from a female donor with early-stage non-small cell lung cancer. CDR3s include the opening cysteine and the closing phenylalanine or tryptophan. D genes are given only for firm matches. Clone size is not always given. Where it is, it says once, few, many or a class for expanded clones.

TRBV7-6	TRBD2	many	TRBJ2-5	TGTGCCAGCAGCCGGCGGACTAGCGTCCAAGAGACCCAGTACTTC	CASSRRTSVQETQYF
TRBV28	NA	many	TRBJ2-7	TGTGCCAGCAGCTTCAGGGTAGGGTCCTACGAGCAGTACTTC	CASSFRVGSYEQYF
TRBV3-1	NA	few	TRBJ2-6	TGTGCCAGCAGCCGCCAGGGTACCAGCTCTGGGGCCAACGTCCTGACTTTC	CASSRQGTSSGANVLTF
TRBV20-1	TRBD2	many	TRBJ2-3	TGCAGTGCTAGAACGGGGGGGCGAAGAGATACGCAGTATTTT	CSARTGGRRDTQYF
TRBV7-9	NA	NA	TRBJ2-7	TGTGCCAGCAGCTTAGGGGCAGGGCTCTACGAGCAGTACTTC	CASSLGAGLYEQYF
TRBV19	NA	many	TRBJ2-2	TGTGCCAGTAGTATAATGGTAACCGGGGAGCTGTTTTTT	CASSIMVTGELFF
TRBV7-6	NA	many	TRBJ2-2	TGTGCCAGCAGCCTAGCATCAGACAGGCCTCCGTGGACCGGGGAGCTGTTTTTT	CASSLASDRPPWTGELFF
TRBV19	NA	NA	TRBJ1-2	TGTGCCAGCGCGTGGGAACACTATGGCTACACCTTC	CASAWEHYGYTF
TRBV15	NA	many	TRBJ1-4	TGTGCCACCAGCAGAGGGAAACAGGGCGAAAAACTGTTTTTT	CATSRGKQGEKLFF
TRBV7-2	NA	many	TRBJ2-1	TGTGCCAGCAGCTTAGAGCGGGACAGACCTGAGCAGTTCTTC	CASSLERDRPEQFF
TRBV19	NA	NA	TRBJ1-3	TGTGCCAGTAAACTGACAGGCCCTGACTCTGGAAACACCATATATTTT	CASKLTGPDSGNTIYF
TRBV10-3	NA	few	TRBJ1-2	TGTGCCATCAGTGAGTCAGGTGATGGCTACACCTTC	CAISESGDGYTF
TRBV19	TRBD1	NA	TRBJ1-1	TGTGCCAGTAGTAACCGACAGGGGATGCGGACTGAAGCTTTCTTT	CASSNRQGMRTEAFF
TRBV29-1	TRBD2	few	TRBJ2-3	TGCAGCGTTCATACTAGCGGGGGAAGCACAGATACGCAGTATTTT	CSVHTSGGSTDTQYF
TRBV3-1	NA	NA	TRBJ2-1	TGTGCCAGCAGCCAAAGCTTGAGCTCCTACAATGAGCAGTTCTTC	CASSQSLSSYNEQFF
TRBV28	TRBD1	NA	TRBJ1-4	TGTGCCAGCAGAACAGGGGGGAGTGAAAAACTGTTTTTT	CASRTGGSEKLFF
TRBV12-5	NA	few	TRBJ2-3	TGTGCTAGTGGTTTGGGAACAGTAATCGACAGGCGCACAGATACGCAGTATTTT	CASGLGTVIDRRTDTQYF
TRBV10-3	NA	many	TRBJ2-2	TGTGCCACTTGGGTTACCGGGGAGCTGTTTTTT	CATWVTGELFF
TRBV28	TRBD1	many	TRBJ1-4	TGTGCCAGCAGGCCGGGACAGGGTTGGGAAAAACTGTTTTTT	CASRPGQGWEKLFF
TRBV5-1	TRBD2	few	TRBJ2-1	TGCGCCAGCACGGGGACTAGCGGATACAATGAGCAGTTCTTC	CASTGTSGYNEQFF
TRBV2	NA	NA	TRBJ1-5	TGTGCCAGCACATTAGAGAGCACAGATACGCAGCATTTT	CASTLESTDTQHF
TRBV19	NA	many	TRBJ2-3	TGTGCCAGTAGTCTCGGGGGAGTAAGCACAGATACGCAGTATTTT	CASSLGGVSTDTQYF
TRBV27	TRBD1	few	TRBJ1-5	TGTGCCAGCAGTTTGACAGGGAACGGCAATCAGCCCCAGCATTTT	CASSLTGNGNQPQHF
TRBV28	TRBD1	NA	TRBJ1-1	TGTGCCAGCAGCACAGGACAGGGTAGTCCCACTGAAGCTTTCTTT	CASSTGQGSPTEAFF
TRBV6-2/TRBV6-3	TRBD1	NA	TRBJ2-7	TGTGCCAGCAGTTTCGTACCGGGACAGGGGGCTTACGAGCAGTACTTC	CASSFVPGQGAYEQYF
TRBV7-9	NA	few	TRBJ1-5	TGTGCCAGCAGCTTAGGGGGGATCGGTCAGCCCCAGCATTTT	CASSLGGIGQPQHF
TRBV4-1	NA	many	TRBJ1-2	TGCGCCAGCAGTTGGGGGTCTGGCTACACCTTC	CASSWGSGYTF
TRBV10-1	TRBD1	NA	TRBJ2-3	TGCGCCAGCGGTGTAGCAGGGGGCAACACAGATACGCAGTATTTT	CASGVAGGNTDTQYF
TRBV10-3	NA	many	TRBJ1-1	TGTGCCATCAGTGAGTCGACAGAGAACACTGAAGCTTTCTTT	CAISESTENTEAFF
TRBV19	NA	many	TRBJ2-2	TGTGCCAGTAGTATTGGGCTGAACACCGGGGAGCTGTTTTTT	CASSIGLNTGELFF
TRBV29-1	TRBD1	NA	TRBJ2-1	TGCAGCGTTGGAAAGGGACAGGGGGCAAATGAGCAGTTCTTC	CSVGKGQGANEQFF
TRBV7-9	NA	NA	TRBJ1-1	TGTGCCAGCAGCCCCCCCACGAACACTGAAGCTTTCTTT	CASSPPTNTEAFF
TRBV3-1	TRBD1	many	TRBJ1-1	TGTGCCAGCAGCCAAGGGTCAGGGGGAATCGCTGAAGCTTTCTTT	CASSQGSGGIAEAFF
TRBV9	NA	few	TRBJ2-1	TGTGCCAGCAGCCCCCAAGGGGGGGGCTACAATGAGCAGTTCTTC	CASSPQGGGYNEQFF
TRBV7-2	NA	many	TRBJ1-6	TGTGCCAGCAGTTTATTCCAGGGGAATTCACCCCTCCACTTT	CASSLFQGNSPLHF
TRBV4-3	NA	medium-sized	TRBJ2-5	TGCGCCAGCAGCCAAGATCAGCGAGAGACCCAGTACTTC	CASSQDQRETQYF
TRBV20-1	NA	NA	TRBJ2-7	TGCAGTGCTAGCCCCCGGAGGACGTTCTACGAGCAGTACTTC	CSASPRRTFYEQYF
TRBV5-1	TRBD1	many	TRBJ1-4	TGCGCCAGCAGTTCCGGGACAGGGGTATCGACTAATGAAAAACTGTTTTTT	CASSSGTGVSTNEKLFF
TRBV2	TRBD1	many	TRBJ2-7	TGTGCCAGCAGTGAAGGAACAGGGGTGTACGAGCAGTACTTC	CASSEGTGVYEQYF
TRBV5-1	NA	many	TRBJ2-2	TGCGCCAGCAGCTTTGAGGAGGGCCGCACCGGGGAGCTGTTTTTT	CASSFEEGRTGELFF
TRBV10-3	TRBD2	NA	TRBJ2-1	TGTGCCATCAGTGAGGGCGGGGGTGAGCAGTTCTTC	CAISEGGGEQFF